Described below is a single T cell receptor (beta chain) sequence and its context. Its antigen is still unknown. CDR3 length equals 17 residues. Germline CDR1 reads SEHNR; CDR2 reads FQNEAQ (reference sequence). The ends were cut back, 2 bases at V and 7 bases at J, with 18 bases in the middle. Assay: immunoSEQ multiplex PCR; the TCRdb copy retains only in-frame clones and omits some. The table has about 46,000 clones, about nine tenths seen once. People who had autoimmune disease history or systemic immunosuppression were excluded. The sample comes from a study of OX40 agonist ivuxolimab in advanced cancers. Study findings and constraints: The mean number of expanded clones was higher in CD8+ T cells than in CD4+.

This TCR derives from an adult with an advanced solid tumor such as melanoma, head and neck, liver or kidney cancer. The sample was CD4+ or CD8+ T cells sorted from blood, taken in a trial of the OX40 agonist ivuxolimab. The chain carries TRBV7-9 and TRBJ1-6; D uncertain. CDR3: CASSLSSGPEANSPLHF. The CDR3 nucleotides read TGTGCCAGCAGCTTATCCTCCGGGCCAGAGGCCAATTCACCCCTCCACTTT.